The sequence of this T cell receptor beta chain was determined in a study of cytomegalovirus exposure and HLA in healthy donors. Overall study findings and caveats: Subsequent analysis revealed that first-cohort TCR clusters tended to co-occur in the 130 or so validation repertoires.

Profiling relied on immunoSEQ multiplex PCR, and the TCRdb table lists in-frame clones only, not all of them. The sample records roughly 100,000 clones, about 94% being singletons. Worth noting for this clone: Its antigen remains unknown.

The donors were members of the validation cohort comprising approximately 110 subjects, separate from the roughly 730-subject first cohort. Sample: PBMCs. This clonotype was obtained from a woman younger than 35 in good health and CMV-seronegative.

The CDR3 nucleotides read TGCGCCAGCAGCCCTGGACAGGGGGCAGATACAGATACGCAGTATTTT. This encodes CASSPGQGADTDTQYF. The chain couples TRBV5-1 to TRBJ2-3, with TRBD1 identical over 11 bases. The CDR3 runs to 16 residues. V was pared by 4 bases and J by 3 bases, with 7 bases of the junction left unmatched. Per the germline V gene, CDR1 is SGHRS and CDR2 is YFSETQ.